This TCR beta chain emerged from a study of T cell responses to AZD1222 COVID-19 vaccine. The CDR3 is 15 amino acids. V lost 3 bases and J lost 5; bases outside the gene matches: 6. CDR1 and CDR2 from the germline V gene are SGHNT and YYREEE (reference sequence). TCRdb's copy holds only in-frame clones and misses some; the assay was immunoSEQ multiplex PCR. The data show some 150,000 clones, approximately 94% seen once. Here the sequenced sample was peripheral blood, taken on day 0 of AZD1222 vaccination. The TCR originated in an adult in good health. The chain has TRBV5-4 and TRBJ2-5, with TRBD2 identical over 11 bases. DNA for the CDR3: TGTGCCAGCAGCTCCATAGCGGGGGGGCAGGAGACCCAGTACTTC. Amino acids: CASSSIAGGQETQYF. Looking up the rest from reference TRBV5-4 and TRBJ2-5 gives the full variable domain: ETGVTQSPTHLIKTRGQQVTLRCSSQSGHNTVSWYQQALGQGPQFIFQYYREEENGRGNFPPRFSGLQFPNYSSELNVNALELDDSALYLCASSSIAGGQETQYFGPGTRLLVL.